This T cell receptor beta chain was recorded in a study of T cell repertoires in cytomegalovirus infection. Whole-study context: HLA-C-restricted CMV epitopes, recently identified, and well-studied HLA-B-restricted ones were used by the study. CMV infection together with matching HLA type was indicated by public TCR beta signatures. General study results and limits: Ex vivo, HLA-C-restricted CMV-specific TCR beta clonotypes prevailed over the rest of the response. Of the TCR beta families, the public ones yielded a cumulative frequency that identified carriers of CMV plus the relevant HLA.

This CDR3 contains 12 residues. Trimming removed 8 bases from V and 3 bases from J, with 9 bases in between. Per the germline V gene, CDR1 is SGHDN and CDR2 is FVKESK. Concerning this clonotype: Its specificity is unknown.

TCRdb re-derived calls from the reads in MiXCR, one entry per CDR3 protein. The sample holds fewer than 900,000 distinct CDR3 sequences, roughly 29% seen once. The starting material was cultured CD8+ T cells from PBMCs, obtained from culture after CMV antigen stimulation. The gene calls are TRBV14 and TRBJ2-3; TRBD2 is a possible D gene (5 bases). The origin of this receptor is a human donor in good health (CMV status not recorded). Some clones in this sample may be carry-over from other donors' samples. The chain's CDR3 is CASGWRTDTQYF. CDR3 coding DNA: TGTGCCAGCGGGTGGAGGACAGATACGCAGTATTTT. Full variable domain (remainder filled in from reference TRBV14 and TRBJ2-3): EAGVTQFPSHSVIEKGQTVTLRCDPISGHDNLYWYRRVMGKEIKFLLHFVKESKQDESGMPNNRFLAERTGGTYSTLKVQPAELEDSGVYFCASGWRTDTQYFGPGTRLTVL.